This entry lists 27 T cell receptor beta chains sequenced from one sample in a study of OX40 agonist ivuxolimab in advanced cancers. Libraries were prepared through the immunoSEQ multiplex PCR assay. Drawn from immuneACCESS, this table holds only the in-frame rearrangements with V and J called that TCRdb kept. Clones are partly lost; checked studies trace under half to an unresolved V gene and leave the rest unexplained. The sample records roughly 120,000 clones, around 90% of which are singletons. The ten largest clones capture 0.27% of the sample. Sample: CD4+ or CD8+ T cells sorted from blood, taken in a trial of the OX40 agonist ivuxolimab. The source of these receptors is an adult with an advanced solid tumor such as melanoma, head and neck, liver or kidney cancer.

The V gene is TRBV5-1, the J gene TRBJ2-1; the D is unclear. Germline V CDR1 and CDR2: SGHRS, YFSETQ. The germline V and J ends were trimmed by 2 bases and 6 bases, with 9 bases remaining between them. The length of the CDR3 is 13 residues. The CDR3 bases are TGCGCCAGCAGCTTAGGCGTAGGCAATGAGCAGTTCTTC. It translates to CASSLGVGNEQFF.

V and J are TRBV5-4 and TRBJ1-2; D is perhaps TRBD1 (5 bases). The V gene lost 2 bases and the J gene lost 0 bases, with 17 bases spanning the gap. The CDR3 is 17 amino acids. Germline CDR1 and CDR2: SGHNT and YYREEE (reference sequence). The chain's CDR3 is CASSFGTASTTNYGYTF. CDR3 coding DNA: TGTGCCAGCAGCTTCGGGACTGCCAGTACGACTAACTATGGCTACACCTTC.

The V gene is TRBV5-3, the J gene TRBJ2-1, with 13 bases that match TRBD2. TRBV5-3 is an ORF for which the function is uncertain. The CDR3 runs to 17 residues. V lost 3 bases and J lost 1; bases outside the gene matches: 4. The CDR3 region is CARSYGTSGKSYNEQFF. The CDR3 DNA is TGTGCCAGAAGCTACGGGACTAGCGGGAAATCCTACAATGAGCAGTTCTTC.

The chain has TRBV5-6 and TRBJ1-4; 9 nucleotides align to TRBD1. Trimming removed 3 bases from V and 8 bases from J; junction bases left unmatched: 8. Germline V CDR1 and CDR2: SGHDT, YYEEEE. This CDR3 is 15 amino acids long. CDR3 residues: CASSSLQGAREKLFF. CDR3 sequence (DNA): TGTGCCAGCAGCTCGTTACAGGGGGCTCGGGAAAAACTGTTTTTT.

The chain uses TRBV5-6 and TRBJ2-1; D possibly corresponds to TRBD1 (5 bases). Trimming took 0 bases from V and 13 from J, leaving 17 bases between them. Germline V gives CDR1 SGHDT, CDR2 YYEEEE. CDR3 length equals 14 residues. The CDR3 loop is CASSLDYRQASQFF. DNA of the CDR3: TGTGCCAGCAGCTTGGATTACAGGCAAGCCAGTCAGTTCTTC.

CDR3 residues: CASSLRDGYNEQFF. CDR3 nucleotide sequence: TGTGCCAGCAGCTTGAGAGACGGGTACAATGAGCAGTTCTTC. V and J are TRBV5-4 and TRBJ2-1; no clear D. V was shortened by 1 base and J by 4 bases, with 9 bases between the two germline ends. This CDR3 is built from 14 residues. Germline lookup yields CDR1 SGHNT and CDR2 YYREEE (reference sequence).

The rearrangement joins TRBV28 to TRBJ2-4, with D unclear. V dropped 2 bases and J dropped 0 bases, with 14 bases sitting between them. Germline V gene data show CDR1 as MDHEN and CDR2 as SYDVKM. CDR3 length equals 17 residues. The CDR3 region is CASSLDGTLVAKNIQYF. The CDR3 DNA sequence: TGTGCCAGCAGTTTAGACGGCACCCTCGTAGCCAAAAACATTCAGTACTTC.

The chain recombines TRBV7-6 with TRBJ1-4, with 9 bases identical to TRBD1. The CDR3 sequence is 16 residues long. The germline V gene has CDR1 SGHVS and CDR2 FNYEAQ. The junction had 5 bases not matched to a gene; V was cut back by 3 bases and J by 3 bases. This chain's CDR3 is CASSFDRGGPNEKLFF. CDR3 nucleotides: TGTGCCAGCAGCTTTGACAGGGGGGGACCTAATGAAAAACTGTTTTTT.

The V gene is TRBV25-1, the J gene TRBJ1-5; no clear D gene. The CDR3 length is 12 residues. Germline-derived CDR1 and CDR2 are MGHDK and SYGVNS. Deletions cut 8 bases from V and 1 base from J, with 6 bases between. As DNA, the CDR3 is TGTGCCAGCGCAGGCAGCAATCAGCCCCAGCATTTT. Amino acids: CASAGSNQPQHF.

The chain is built from TRBV9 and TRBJ2-5; possibly TRBD1 for D (5 bases). Germline-derived CDR1 and CDR2 are SGDLS and YYNGEE. CDR3 length: 13 amino acids. Trimming stripped 2 bases from V and 5 bases from J, with 10 bases between. CDR3 sequence reads: CASSVGPSETQYF. The CDR3, as DNA: TGTGCCAGCAGCGTGGGGCCGTCGGAGACCCAGTACTTC.

V gene TRBV11-2 combines with J gene TRBJ1-5; D is possibly TRBD1 (6 bases). V dropped 0 bases and J dropped 11 bases, with 11 bases sitting between them. CDR3 length: 13 residues. CDR1 is SGHAT and CDR2 is FQNNGV in the germline V gene. The CDR3 spells CASSLERGQAQHF. CDR3 bases: TGTGCCAGCAGCTTAGAACGGGGGCAGGCCCAGCATTTT. The whole variable domain, filled in from reference TRBV11-2 and TRBJ1-5, reads EAGVAQSPRYKIIEKRQSVAFWCNPISGHATLYWYQQILGQGPKLLIQFQNNGVVDDSQLPKDRFSAERLKGVDSTLKIQPAKLEDSAVYLCASSLERGQAQHFGDGTRLSIL.

This sequence joins TRBV25-1 and TRBJ1-6, with TRBD1 as a possible D gene (5 bases). The V and J ends lost 6 bases and 9 bases respectively, with 9 bases between them. Germline CDR1 and CDR2: MGHDK and SYGVNS. This CDR3 has 12 amino acids. CDR3 protein: CASRNGGSPLHF. The DNA for the CDR3 is TGTGCCAGCAGGAACGGGGGTTCACCCCTCCACTTT.

The chain is built from TRBV28 and TRBJ1-2; 9 positions agree with TRBD1. The germline CDR1 and CDR2 sequences are MDHEN and SYDVKM. CDR3 size: 17 residues. J lost 4 bases, V lost 3 bases, and 12 bases had no gene match. CDR3 bases: TGTGCCAGCAGTTTTGAGGGACAGGGTCCACCCTCCTATGGCTACACCTTC. This gives the protein CASSFEGQGPPSYGYTF.

The V gene is TRBV5-8, the J gene TRBJ1-1; D is ambiguous. Germline V gene lookup returns CDR1 SGHTS and CDR2 YDEGEE. Trimming took off 6 bases at V and 4 bases at J, with 16 bases between the two ends. The CDR3 totals 14 residues. In DNA, the CDR3 is TGTGCCAGCAACTTTGAAGGTACTACCACTGAAGCTTTCTTT. This sequence encodes CASNFEGTTTEAFF.

V usage is TRBV5-4 and J usage is TRBJ2-2, with D perhaps TRBD1 (8 bases). Trimming pared 3 bases from V and 2 bases from J, leaving 14 bases between. The CDR3 length is 16 residues. Germline assignment: CDR1 SGHNT and CDR2 YYREEE (reference sequence). The CDR3 protein is CASSWGGQVNTGELFF. The CDR3 DNA reads as TGTGCCAGCAGCTGGGGGGGACAGGTCAACACCGGGGAGCTGTTTTTT.

This clone was detected only a few times. The V gene is TRBV25-1, the J gene TRBJ1-1; D is unclear. V was pared by 3 bases and J by 3 bases, with 11 bases between. Germline V gives CDR1 MGHDK, CDR2 SYGVNS. The CDR3 length is 14 residues. The CDR3 loop is CASSEPGGHTEAFF. DNA for the CDR3: TGTGCCAGCAGTGAGCCGGGCGGACACACTGAAGCTTTCTTT.

The chain carries TRBV4-3 and TRBJ2-7; 12 nucleotides align to TRBD2. The germline V gene has CDR1 LGHNA and CDR2 YSLEER. The CDR3 covers 15 residues. The V and J ends lost 0 bases and 5 bases, in that order; junction bases with no gene match: 2. CDR3 nucleotide sequence: TGCGCCAGCAGCCAAGAAGGACTAGCGGGAAACGAGCAGTACTTC. This encodes CASSQEGLAGNEQYF.

This clone was detected once. The J gene is TRBJ1-6, the V gene TRBV7-8; possibly TRBD1 for D (6 bases). This CDR3 is 14 amino acids long. CDR1 SGHVS and CDR2 FQNEAQ come from the germline V gene. V gave up 6 bases and J gave up 4 bases, with 10 bases separating them. CDR3 amino acids: CASSSGQYNSPLHF. The DNA of the CDR3 is TGTGCCAGCAGTTCTGGACAGTATAATTCACCCCTCCACTTT.

This clone was found a few times. The V call is TRBV10-3, the J call TRBJ1-5; D perhaps matches TRBD1 (6 bases). The CDR3 is 14 amino acids. V was shortened by 10 bases and J by 4 bases, with 17 bases between the two germline ends. The V gene's germline CDR1 is ENHRY and CDR2 SYGVKD. The CDR3 region is CATRGGGNNQPQHF. The CDR3 region has the DNA TGTGCCACCCGAGGGGGGGGCAATAATCAGCCCCAGCATTTT.

Of note for this clone: The germline gene is not matched at one end of the junction; a read error may be the cause. The V call is TRBV2, the J call TRBJ1-6; D not resolved. CDR1 is SNHLY, CDR2 FYNNEI, per germline. The CDR3 spans 15 residues. Here the CDR3 DNA reads TGTGCCAGCAGGGAAGTTAGCTCCTATAATTCACCCCTCCACTTT. Its protein product is CASREVSSYNSPLHF. The variable domain in full, completed from reference TRBV2 and TRBJ1-6, reads EPEVTQTPSHQVTQMGQEVILRCVPISNHLYFYWYRQILGQKVEFLVSFYNNEISEKSEIFDDQFSVERPDGSNFTLKIRSTKLEDSAMYFCASREVSSYNSPLHFGNGTRLTVT.

V gene TRBV2 combines with J gene TRBJ1-4; D ambiguous. The ends were cut back, 7 bases at V and 8 bases at J, with 11 bases in the middle. The germline V gene encodes CDR1 SNHLY and CDR2 FYNNEI. This CDR3 contains 12 residues. The CDR3 loop is CASTGFREKLFF. CDR3 in DNA: TGTGCCAGCACAGGTTTTCGGGAAAAACTGTTTTTT.

J is TRBJ2-7 and V is TRBV28, with D possibly being TRBD1 (6 bases). CDR3 length: 15 residues. With 7 bases removed from V and 7 bases from J, the gap between germline ends came to 23 bases. CDR1 is MDHEN and CDR2 is SYDVKM in the germline V gene. CDR3 bases: TGTGCCAGCACCTCAGGGACAAGGGACCTACGAGAGCAGTACTTC. Translating it yields CASTSGTRDLREQYF.

The chain joins TRBV7-6 to TRBJ1-5; D unresolved. The V end lost 5 bases, the J end lost 8 bases, and 10 bases lay between the germline ends. Germline lookup yields CDR1 SGHVS and CDR2 FNYEAQ. The CDR3 consists of 12 residues. The CDR3 DNA reads TGTGCCAGCAGCCTCCCCGGTAAGCCCCAGCATTTT. As protein: CASSLPGKPQHF.

This rearrangement joins TRBV19 to TRBJ2-5, with D perhaps TRBD1 (6 bases). This CDR3 region has 13 residues. Looked up from germline, CDR1 is LNHDA and CDR2 is SQIVND (reference sequence). V was pared by 5 bases and J by 5 bases, with 12 bases between. CDR3 DNA sequence: TGTGCCAGTAGTGCGACAGGAGTCGAGACCCAGTACTTC. As protein: CASSATGVETQYF.

CDR3 protein: CASSDHGLVYNEQFF. In DNA, the CDR3 is TGTGCCAGCAGTGACCATGGACTCGTTTACAATGAGCAGTTCTTC. V and J are TRBV25-1 and TRBJ2-1, with a weak D call TRBD2 (5 bases). Trimming pared 3 bases from V and 4 bases from J, leaving 13 bases between. The CDR3 is made up of 15 amino acids. Germline CDR1 MGHDK, CDR2 SYGVNS.

The chain couples TRBV6-1 to TRBJ2-3, with 12 bases matching TRBD1. This CDR3 has 15 amino acids. After removal of 7 bases from V and 5 bases from J, the junction contained 7 bases not matched to a gene. Germline V lookup: CDR1 MNHNS, CDR2 SASEGT. CDR3 amino acids: CASNTGTGGQDTQYF. CDR3 coding DNA: TGTGCCAGCAATACCGGGACAGGGGGCCAAGATACGCAGTATTTT.

The chain employs TRBV7-2 and TRBJ2-1; the D gene is possibly TRBD2 (5 bases). The length of the CDR3 is 17 residues. Germline-derived CDR1 and CDR2 are SGHTA and FQGNSA. The V gene lost 1 base and the J gene lost 2 bases, with 15 bases spanning the gap. The CDR3 protein is CASSLVGLRGTYNEQFF. CDR3 sequence (DNA): TGTGCCAGCAGCTTAGTTGGGCTCCGGGGTACCTACAATGAGCAGTTCTTC.